One T cell receptor (beta chain) is described in this entry. Its antigen is still unknown. No base qualities exist here, and no much larger clone lies one base off it. This sample is drawn from a study of T cells after yellow fever vaccination (dated by TCRdb to the late 2010s). Turning to the overall study: The SMART-Seq v4 Ultra Low Input RNA kit was used to prepare libraries from fractions with low cell numbers. The cohort comprised two healthy male donors, one aged 18 to 30 and one aged 30 to 39 years. Bulk TCR alpha and beta repertoires were sequenced longitudinally to track T-cell clones before and after primary and booster YFV17D yellow fever vaccination. Blood was drawn at multiple timepoints before and after primary and secondary immunization, with bulk PBMC replicates and cell subsets isolated.

The investigation overall reported the following: FACS-sorted repertoires could contain abundant contaminating clonotypes from the bulk population, so computational filtering was required. Because the study included only a couple of donors, the extent to which the findings can be generalized is limited. Compared with the primary T-cell response, the secondary T-cell response was weaker but faster, peaking on day 5 rather than day 15. Most clones expanded after primary vaccination were re-detected after the booster (almost 97% of CD4 and about 88% of CD8), suggesting broad memory maintenance. A small share of clonotypes was detected in both CD4 and CD8 compartments, with the overlap likely arising from convergent recombination.

TCR cDNA was made using 5'RACE template switching, a step that added a universal primer site and unique molecular identifiers. cDNA synthesis was primed from both the TCR alpha and TCR beta constant segments. Library amplification involved two PCR steps, and the second step added sample barcodes and sequencing adapters. Sequencing of the libraries was done on either Illumina HiSeq 2500 (2x100 bp) or NovaSeq (2x150 bp). The study's processing was this. MIGEC was used to demultiplex reads and collapse the reads into UMI consensus sequences, and MiXCR was used for V(D)J alignment. Vaccine-responding clonotypes were defined with edgeR using replicate PBMC samples, requiring FDR below 0.01 and a log2 fold change above 5 up to day 15. Each bulk clonotype was labeled CD4 or CD8 based on which sequenced repertoire, CD4 or CD8, contained the clonotype at higher abundance. TCRdb trimmed public reads at Q25 via fastp, called clones via MiXCR and kept in-frame beta chains. Each entry is one CDR3 protein sequence, shown with its most common DNA and genes. The V and J calls were determined by TCRdb, not by the authors. The sample data list over 200,000 distinct CDR3 sequences, and over 6.5% of these were observed just once. Around 1.1% of the sample goes to the ten largest clones.

Sample treatment or condition, as interpreted from the label and publication: live attenuated yellow fever vaccine strain. A standard Ficoll-Paque protocol was used to isolate PBMCs from peripheral blood. Dynabeads CD4 and CD8 positive selection kits were used to isolate the CD4 and CD8 T-cell fractions. TriZol was used to extract RNA from bulk PBMCs, from CD4 and CD8 fractions, and from dextramer-positive and dextramer-negative fractions. Sequenced here: CD4+ T cells sorted from PBMCs, sampled on the day of the yellow fever booster vaccination. This sequence originates from a man aged 25-40 years who received the YFV17D yellow fever vaccine.

The CDR3 reads as follows: CASSLGINTGELFF. The bases read TGTGCCAGCAGTCTGGGAATTAACACCGGGGAGCTGTTTTTT. The rearrangement combines TRBV6-1 with TRBJ2-2; the D gene is unclear. Reading the germline V gene gives CDR1 MNHNS and CDR2 SASEGT. The CDR3, cysteine through phenylalanine, is 14 amino acids long. Left in the record is the CDR3 DNA by itself, 42 bases read in frame from the first base. Relative to germline, V is 5 bases shorter and J is 2 bases shorter, with 9 bases between their ends.